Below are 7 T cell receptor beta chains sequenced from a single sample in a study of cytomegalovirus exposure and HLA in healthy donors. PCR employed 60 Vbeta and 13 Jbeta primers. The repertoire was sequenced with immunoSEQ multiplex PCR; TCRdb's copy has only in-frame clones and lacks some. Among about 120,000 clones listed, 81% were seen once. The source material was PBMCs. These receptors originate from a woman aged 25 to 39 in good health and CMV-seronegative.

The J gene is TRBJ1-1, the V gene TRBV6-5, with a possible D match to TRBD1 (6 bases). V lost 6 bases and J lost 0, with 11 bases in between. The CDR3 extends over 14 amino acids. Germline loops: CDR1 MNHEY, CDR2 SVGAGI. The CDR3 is CASRDSSMNTEAFF. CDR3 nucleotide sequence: TGTGCCAGCAGGGACAGCTCCATGAACACTGAAGCTTTCTTT.

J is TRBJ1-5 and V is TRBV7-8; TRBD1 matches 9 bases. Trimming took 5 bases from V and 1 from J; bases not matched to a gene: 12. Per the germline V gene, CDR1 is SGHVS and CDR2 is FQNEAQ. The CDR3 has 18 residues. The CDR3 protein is CASSLVGQGAGSNQPQHF. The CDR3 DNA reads TGTGCCAGCAGCCTAGTGGGACAGGGAGCAGGGAGCAATCAGCCCCAGCATTTT. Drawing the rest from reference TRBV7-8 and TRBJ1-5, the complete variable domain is GAGVSQSPRYKVAKRGQDVALRCDPISGHVSLFWYQQALGQGPEFLTYFQNEAQLDKSGLPSDRFFAERPEGSVSTLKIQRTQQEDSAVYLCASSLVGQGAGSNQPQHFGDGTRLSIL.

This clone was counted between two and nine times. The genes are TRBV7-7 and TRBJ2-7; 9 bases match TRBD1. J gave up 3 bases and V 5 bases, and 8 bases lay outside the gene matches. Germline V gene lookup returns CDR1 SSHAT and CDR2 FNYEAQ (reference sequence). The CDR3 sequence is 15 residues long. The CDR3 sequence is CASSVGTGTIYEQYF. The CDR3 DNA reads TGTGCCAGCAGCGTCGGGACAGGGACTATCTACGAGCAGTACTTC. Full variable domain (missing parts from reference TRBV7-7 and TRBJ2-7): GAGVSQSPRYKVTKRGQDVTLRCDPISSHATLYWYQQALGQGPEFLTYFNYEAQPDKSGLPSDRFSAERPEGSISTLTIQRTEQRDSAMYRCASSVGTGTIYEQYFGPGTRLTVT.

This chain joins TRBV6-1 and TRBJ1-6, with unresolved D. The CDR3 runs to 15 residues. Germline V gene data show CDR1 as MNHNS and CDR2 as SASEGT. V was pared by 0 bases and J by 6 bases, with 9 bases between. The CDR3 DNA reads TGTGCCAGCAGTGAAGCCCCGGGGAGTAATTCACCCCTCCACTTT. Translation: CASSEAPGSNSPLHF.

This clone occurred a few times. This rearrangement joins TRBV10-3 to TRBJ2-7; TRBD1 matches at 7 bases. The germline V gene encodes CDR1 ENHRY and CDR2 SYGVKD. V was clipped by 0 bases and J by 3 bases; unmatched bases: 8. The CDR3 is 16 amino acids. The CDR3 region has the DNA TGTGCCATCAGTGAGTCGCAAACAGGGGCCAGCTACGAGCAGTACTTC. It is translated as CAISESQTGASYEQYF.

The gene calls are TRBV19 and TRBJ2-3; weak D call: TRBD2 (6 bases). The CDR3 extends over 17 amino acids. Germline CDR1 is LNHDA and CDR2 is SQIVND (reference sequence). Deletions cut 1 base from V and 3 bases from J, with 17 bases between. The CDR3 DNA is TGTGCCAGTAGTATAGGCCGGGACTCCCGATTGACAGATACGCAGTATTTT. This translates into CASSIGRDSRLTDTQYF.

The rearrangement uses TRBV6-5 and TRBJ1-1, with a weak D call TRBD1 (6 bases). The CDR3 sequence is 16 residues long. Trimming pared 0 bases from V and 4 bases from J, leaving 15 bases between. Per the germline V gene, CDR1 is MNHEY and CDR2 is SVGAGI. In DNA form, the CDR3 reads TGTGCCAGCAGTTACTCGGGACAAGGGGCAGGCACTGAAGCTTTCTTT. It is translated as CASSYSGQGAGTEAFF.